The rows below give T cell receptor beta chains drawn from one sample of a study of shared clonotypes between healthy human individuals. The data were produced by immunoSEQ multiplex PCR, yet TCRdb's version contains in-frame clones alone and is incomplete. The data show about 2.1 million clones, around 93% seen once. The sample comprised naive CD8+ T cells from PBMCs. The receptor set was obtained from a young man in good health. Some clones in this sample may be carry-over from other donors' samples. The CDR3 runs from the conserved cysteine through the conserved F or W. A D gene is named only where the DNA matches it firmly. Clone size is stated in some rows and not others, as once, few, many or a class when expanded.

V: TRBV4-3; D: TRBD1; size: .; J: TRBJ2-5; DNA: TGCGCCAGCAGCCAAGAGGCTTGGGACAGGGCAGGTAGGGCCGAAGAGACCCAGTACTTC; CDR3: CASSQEAWDRAGRAEETQYF
V: TRBV19; D: .; size: .; J: TRBJ2-1; DNA: TGTGCCAGTAGTTGGGGGGCCTACAATGAGCAGTTCTTC; CDR3: CASSWGAYNEQFF
V: TRBV13; D: .; size: once; J: TRBJ2-2; DNA: TGTGCCAGCAGCCCACCCAGACCTAACACCGGGGAGCTGTTTTTT; CDR3: CASSPPRPNTGELFF
V: TRBV13; D: TRBD1; size: .; J: TRBJ2-7; DNA: TGTGCCAGCAGCTTAAGGGACAGCTCCTACGAGCAGTACTTC; CDR3: CASSLRDSSYEQYF
V: TRBV7-2; D: .; size: .; J: TRBJ2-2; DNA: TGTGCCAGCCAGGTTCCGGCTAGCTTATTGACCGGGGAGCTGTTTTTT; CDR3: CASQVPASLLTGELFF
V: TRBV5-6; D: .; size: .; J: TRBJ2-7; DNA: TGTGCCAGCAGCTCTACACACAACTCCTACGAGCAGTACTTC; CDR3: CASSSTHNSYEQYF
V: TRBV13; D: .; size: .; J: TRBJ2-7; DNA: TGTGCCAGCAGCTTAGAAACCGGGACCGACTCCTACGAGCAGTACTTC; CDR3: CASSLETGTDSYEQYF
V: TRBV9; D: .; size: .; J: TRBJ2-1; DNA: TGTGCCAGCAGCCCCCGCGTGGACGTCAGCTCCTACAATGAGCAGTTCTTC; CDR3: CASSPRVDVSSYNEQFF
V: TRBV5-4; D: .; size: once; J: TRBJ2-7; DNA: TGTGCCAGCGCTTGGGACCTTACCCCCTACGAGCAGTACTTC; CDR3: CASAWDLTPYEQYF
V: TRBV9; D: .; size: few; J: TRBJ2-2; DNA: TGTGCCTCCGACGGATCGAACACCGGGGAGCTGTTTTTT; CDR3: CASDGSNTGELFF
V: TRBV7-6; D: TRBD2; size: .; J: TRBJ2-1; DNA: TGTGCCAGCAGCTTACGCGGGAGCTACAATGAGCAGTTCTTC; CDR3: CASSLRGSYNEQFF
V: TRBV2; D: TRBD1; size: .; J: TRBJ1-5; DNA: TGTGCCAGCAAAGCAGGGGGGGTATTGGATCAGCCCCAGCATTTT; CDR3: CASKAGGVLDQPQHF
V: TRBV7-9; D: TRBD1; size: .; J: TRBJ2-7; DNA: TGTGCCAGCAGCTTAGTGGGACAGGCCTACGAGCAGTACTTC; CDR3: CASSLVGQAYEQYF
V: TRBV6-6; D: .; size: once; J: TRBJ2-7; DNA: TGTGCCAGCAGTCCGGGCGGGTCCGCGGGGTCGGGGGAGCAGTACTTC; CDR3: CASSPGGSAGSGEQYF
V: TRBV7-9; D: .; size: .; J: TRBJ1-4; DNA: TGTGCCAGCAGCTCCCGAACTGCAACTAATGAAAAACTGTTTTTT; CDR3: CASSSRTATNEKLFF
V: TRBV28; D: .; size: .; J: TRBJ2-2; DNA: TGTGCCAGCAGTCAAGTTAAGGGGGCCGGGGAGCTGTTTTTT; CDR3: CASSQVKGAGELFF
V: TRBV18; D: .; size: .; J: TRBJ1-4; DNA: TGTGCCAGCTCCCCCAACACCCCAACTAATGAAAAACTGTTTTTT; CDR3: CASSPNTPTNEKLFF
V: TRBV27; D: .; size: once; J: TRBJ2-7; DNA: TGTGCCAGCAGTTTTGGACAACCCGAACCCCCGTACGAGCAGTACTTC; CDR3: CASSFGQPEPPYEQYF
V: TRBV9; D: TRBD2; size: once; J: TRBJ2-1; DNA: TGTGCCAGCAGCGTAGACGGGAGGGCCTCCTACAATGAGCAGTTCTTC; CDR3: CASSVDGRASYNEQFF
V: TRBV27; D: .; size: .; J: TRBJ2-3; DNA: TGTGCCAGCAGTGCCACACAGGGACCAGATACGCAGTATTTT; CDR3: CASSATQGPDTQYF
V: TRBV7-3; D: .; size: .; J: TRBJ1-1; DNA: TGTGCCAGCAGGTTACAGGGTTCCTCTGAAGCTTTCTTT; CDR3: CASRLQGSSEAFF
V: TRBV6-5; D: .; size: .; J: TRBJ2-7; DNA: TGTGCCAGCAGTTACCTTGGGAGCCTCTACGAGCAGTACTTC; CDR3: CASSYLGSLYEQYF
V: TRBV13; D: .; size: .; J: TRBJ2-1; DNA: TGTGCCAGCAGCGCTGAAGGGCGGGCGAACAATGAGCAGTTCTTC; CDR3: CASSAEGRANNEQFF
V: TRBV28; D: .; size: .; J: TRBJ1-5; DNA: TGTGCCAGCAGTTTCCACTTGAGCAATCAGCCCCAGCATTTT; CDR3: CASSFHLSNQPQHF
V: TRBV6-1; D: .; size: .; J: TRBJ2-7; DNA: TGTGCCGGATTAGGGGGCTACGAGCAGTACTTC; CDR3: CAGLGGYEQYF
V: TRBV7-8; D: .; size: .; J: TRBJ2-7; DNA: TGTGCCAGCAGCTTAGCTCCGGGACTACAGGGCGAGCAGTACTTC; CDR3: CASSLAPGLQGEQYF
V: TRBV27; D: .; size: .; J: TRBJ2-1; DNA: TGTGCCAGCAGAATTAGCAGGAACACCTACAATGAGCAGTTCTTC; CDR3: CASRISRNTYNEQFF
V: TRBV27; D: TRBD2; size: .; J: TRBJ2-1; DNA: TGTGCCAGCAGTTTATCGATGGGACTAGCGGGAGCTGGGGTCTACAATGAGCAGTTCTTC; CDR3: CASSLSMGLAGAGVYNEQFF
V: TRBV7-9; D: .; size: .; J: TRBJ1-4; DNA: TGTGCCAGCAGCTCCGGTTCACGGGGGGCGACTAATGAAAAACTGTTTTTT; CDR3: CASSSGSRGATNEKLFF
V: TRBV7-9; D: .; size: .; J: TRBJ2-1; DNA: TGTGCCAGCAGCTTAGCGGGCAGGGGGGCCTACAATGAGCAGTTCTTC; CDR3: CASSLAGRGAYNEQFF
V: TRBV7-6; D: .; size: .; J: TRBJ2-1; DNA: TGTGCCAGCAGCTTAATGCGGGGTGCGGGGCAGTTCTTC; CDR3: CASSLMRGAGQFF
V: TRBV4-2; D: TRBD1; size: .; J: TRBJ1-1; DNA: TGTGCCAGCAGCCAAATTGACAGGGGATGGGACACTGAAGCTTTCTTT; CDR3: CASSQIDRGWDTEAFF
V: TRBV6-5; D: TRBD2; size: .; J: TRBJ2-3; DNA: TGTGCCAGCAGTTCCTCTCGCGGGAGGCCAGATACGCAGTATTTT; CDR3: CASSSSRGRPDTQYF
V: TRBV5-4; D: .; size: .; J: TRBJ2-7; DNA: TGTGCCAGCAGCTCTATTCCCGGACAGCGGATCTACGAGCAGTACTTC; CDR3: CASSSIPGQRIYEQYF
V: TRBV27; D: TRBD1; size: .; J: TRBJ1-2; DNA: TGTGCCAGCAGTTTATCCGGAACAGGGGTAGGCTATGGCTACACCTTC; CDR3: CASSLSGTGVGYGYTF
V: TRBV5-1; D: .; size: .; J: TRBJ1-2; DNA: TGCGCCAGCAGCTTGGGACTCCTAGGGGACTATGGCTACACCTTC; CDR3: CASSLGLLGDYGYTF
V: TRBV6-4; D: .; size: .; J: TRBJ1-2; DNA: TGCTCGCTCACTTATAAGATAGGTCGGCCTAGCTATGGCTACACCTTC; CDR3: CSLTYKIGRPSYGYTF
V: TRBV19; D: TRBD1; size: .; J: TRBJ1-2; DNA: TGTGCCAGTAGTATGACAGGGGATGTTGATGGCTACACCTTC; CDR3: CASSMTGDVDGYTF
V: TRBV28; D: .; size: once; J: TRBJ2-5; DNA: TGTGCCAGCAGTCCAATCCCTGGGGAGACCCAGTACTTC; CDR3: CASSPIPGETQYF
V: TRBV19; D: .; size: .; J: TRBJ2-7; DNA: TGTGCCAGTAGTATATTTGGGGGAAACTCCTACGAGCAGTACTTC; CDR3: CASSIFGGNSYEQYF
V: TRBV6-1; D: .; size: .; J: TRBJ1-5; DNA: TGTGCCGCAGCAGTTTATAGCAATCAGCCCCAGCATTTT; CDR3: CAAAVYSNQPQHF
V: TRBV5-5; D: .; size: .; J: TRBJ2-7; DNA: TGTGCCAGCAGCTTAATTCCCTCCGGGAATGAGGACGAGCAGTACTTC; CDR3: CASSLIPSGNEDEQYF
V: TRBV19; D: TRBD1; size: .; J: TRBJ1-1; DNA: TGTGCCAGTGGACAGGGCTACAACACTGAAGCTTTCTTT; CDR3: CASGQGYNTEAFF
V: TRBV19; D: .; size: .; J: TRBJ1-5; DNA: TGTGCCAGTAGATATAGGGGAGGCGTGGATCAGCCCCAGCATTTT; CDR3: CASRYRGGVDQPQHF
V: TRBV28; D: .; size: once; J: TRBJ2-1; DNA: TGTGCCAGCCTAGCCGGGGTTGAGCAGTTCTTC; CDR3: CASLAGVEQFF
V: TRBV9; D: .; size: once; J: TRBJ2-7; DNA: TGTGCCAGCAGCGTAGGAGGGGCGAGCTCCTACGAGCAGTACTTC; CDR3: CASSVGGASSYEQYF
V: TRBV4-3; D: TRBD1; size: .; J: TRBJ1-5; DNA: TGCGCCAGCAACGAGGGACAGGGTTATCCCCAGCATTTT; CDR3: CASNEGQGYPQHF
V: TRBV10-3; D: .; size: .; J: TRBJ1-4; DNA: TGTGCCATCAGAAACAGGGACGGAGCTAATGAAAAACTGTTTTTT; CDR3: CAIRNRDGANEKLFF
V: TRBV7-6; D: TRBD2; size: .; J: TRBJ2-3; DNA: TGTGCCAGCAGCCCAAGTGGGGGGGTTAGCGGGAGCCTGGCGGGACGAACAGATACGCAGTATTTT; CDR3: CASSPSGGVSGSLAGRTDTQYF
V: TRBV27; D: .; size: once; J: TRBJ2-7; DNA: TGTGCCAGCAGTCCGCGGGTGACGGCGACCTACGAGCAGTACTTC; CDR3: CASSPRVTATYEQYF
V: TRBV4-1; D: .; size: once; J: TRBJ2-7; DNA: TGCGCCAGCAGCCAAGGTCGGGCAGCCTACGAGCAGTACTTC; CDR3: CASSQGRAAYEQYF
V: TRBV4-2; D: .; size: few; J: TRBJ1-1; DNA: TGTGCCAGCAGCCAAGTGCTAGCCACTGAAGCTTTCTTT; CDR3: CASSQVLATEAFF